One and the same sample provided the 16 T cell receptor beta chains below, sequenced in a study of CD8 T cells in ankylosing spondylitis. Findings and caveats of the study: Seemingly distinctive of ankylosing spondylitis blood was a TCR beta motif formed by eight highly homologous variants.

Their antigens remain unidentified. TCRdb passed the 5' RACE reads through MiXCR, listing each CDR3 protein once. Of fewer than 500,000 distinct CDR3 sequences in the sample, approximately 26% were seen once. Specimen: blood, either unsorted or a sorted T cell fraction (not recorded which). The receptors originated from a male donor with ankylosing spondylitis.

This clonotype was picked up a small number of times. The CDR3 spells CASSVPAGARASIDTQYF. In nucleotides, the CDR3 is TGTGCCAGCAGTGTTCCTGCGGGGGCTCGGGCTTCGATCGATACGCAGTATTTT. This rearrangement joins TRBV6-1 to TRBJ2-3; D perhaps matches TRBD2 (7 bases). Germline values: CDR1 MNHNS, CDR2 SASEGT. The CDR3 has 18 amino acids. V was trimmed by 4 bases and J by 6 bases, leaving 26 bases between them.

This clonotype occurred a few times. V and J are TRBV15 and TRBJ1-3; D might be TRBD1 (5 bases). Trimming removed 5 bases from V and 8 bases from J, with 25 bases in between. Germline V gives CDR1 LNHNV, CDR2 YYDKDF (reference sequence). The length of the CDR3 is 17 residues. Written as DNA, the CDR3 is TGTGCCACCAGCGCGCGGGGCTTGGGGACTCTGTGGGACACCATATATTTT. Protein: CATSARGLGTLWDTIYF.

This clonotype was counted between two and nine times. V usage is TRBV12-3 or TRBV12-4 and J usage is TRBJ1-1; D ambiguous. The CDR3 totals 15 residues. V gave up 2 bases and J gave up 3 bases, with 13 bases separating them. The CDR3 nucleotides read TGTGCCAGCAGTTTATGGGCGGCCCGAGACACTGAAGCTTTCTTT. Protein: CASSLWAARDTEAFF.

This chain joins TRBV7-2 and TRBJ1-2; D remains ambiguous. The CDR3 runs 15 residues. CDR1 is SGHTA and CDR2 is FQGNSA in the germline V gene. Between the trimmed V and J ends, which lost 5 bases and 0 bases, there was a span of 13 bases. Here the CDR3 DNA reads TGTGCCAGCAGCCTTGGACTCAACACTAACTATGGCTACACCTTC. Its protein product is CASSLGLNTNYGYTF.

V is TRBV7-7 and J is TRBJ2-1, with unresolved D. CDR1 and CDR2 from the germline V gene are SSHAT and FNYEAQ (reference sequence). V was shortened by 4 bases and J by 7 bases, with 11 bases between the two germline ends. The CDR3 spans 13 residues. The CDR3 here is CASSWALSNEQFF. The DNA for the CDR3 is TGTGCCAGCAGCTGGGCCTTGAGTAATGAGCAGTTCTTC.

This clonotype was seen a handful of times. The chain uses TRBV27 and TRBJ1-6, with 8 bases identical to TRBD1. The CDR3 runs 16 residues. Trimming took 5 bases from V and 6 from J; bases not matched to a gene: 9. Per germline, CDR1 MNHEY and CDR2 SMNVEV (reference sequence). CDR3 nucleotides: TGTGCCAGCAGTCTGCGGACAGGGATCGCTAATTCACCCCTCCACTTT. Its protein is CASSLRTGIANSPLHF.

This clonotype was found a few times. This rearrangement joins TRBV20-1 to TRBJ1-3; D is perhaps TRBD1 (5 bases). V was pared by 7 bases and J by 1 base, with 11 bases between. The CDR3 runs 13 residues. In germline, CDR1 is DFQATT, CDR2 SNEGSKA (reference sequence). CDR3 protein: CSGFSGSGNTIYF. The CDR3 coding sequence is TGCAGTGGGTTTTCAGGGTCTGGAAACACCATATATTTT.

V is TRBV6-1 and J is TRBJ2-7; 9 nucleotides agree with TRBD2. The CDR3 length is 14 residues. Germline V gene lookup returns CDR1 MNHNS and CDR2 SASEGT. Unmatched junction bases numbered 5, after V lost 0 bases and J lost 8 bases. The CDR3 DNA reads TGTGCCAGCAGTGAAGCAACTAGCGGGCCGCAGCAGTACTTC. Amino acids: CASSEATSGPQQYF.

This clonotype was observed a few times. The chain has TRBV5-1 and TRBJ2-2, with 11 bases fitting TRBD2. After removal of 4 bases from V and 2 bases from J, the junction contained 16 bases not matched to a gene. The CDR3 totals 20 residues. Germline lookup yields CDR1 SGHRS and CDR2 YFSETQ. CDR3 DNA sequence: TGCGCCAGCAGCAGAGCCGGGACTAGCGGAGACCTCCTTAACACCGGGGAGCTGTTTTTT. This gives the protein CASSRAGTSGDLLNTGELFF.

The CDR3 DNA is TGTGGATCCCGGGACAGGACCTACAATGAGCAGTTCTTC. Residues: CGSRDRTYNEQFF. This chain joins TRBV11-3 and TRBJ2-1, with 8 bases identical to TRBD1. Germline loops: CDR1 SGHNT, CDR2 YENEEA. The CDR3 totals 13 residues. Supplemented by reference TRBV11-3 and TRBJ2-1, the full variable domain reads EAGVVQSPRYKIIEKKQPVAFWCNPISGHNTLYWYLQNLGQGPELLIRYENEEAVDDSQLPKDRFSAERLKGVDSTLKIQPAELGDSAVYLCGSRDRTYNEQFFGPGTRLTVL.

The CDR3 coding sequence is TGTGCCAGCAGCTTACGGGCCCATGGGGAGACCCAGTACTTC. Translation: CASSLRAHGETQYF. The chain couples TRBV7-6 to TRBJ2-5; D call uncertain. V was cut by 2 bases and J by 5 bases, with 12 bases left in between. Germline CDR1 SGHVS, CDR2 FNYEAQ. This CDR3 contains 14 residues.

V usage is TRBV7-2 and J usage is TRBJ1-5, with D uncertain. CDR1 and CDR2 (germline): SGHTA, FQGNSA. This CDR3 is built from 13 residues. V lost 7 bases and J lost 5, with 12 bases in between. The CDR3 region is CASTSLADQPQHF. As DNA, the CDR3 is TGTGCCAGCACCTCGCTGGCGGATCAGCCCCAGCATTTT.

The chain joins TRBV7-6 to TRBJ2-1, with D unclear. Germline CDR1 is SGHVS and CDR2 is FNYEAQ. The CDR3 spans 15 residues. Trimming cost V 1 base and J 4 bases, with 11 bases left between them. In DNA, the CDR3 is TGTGCCAGCAGCTTAGGAGCGATTCTATACAATGAGCAGTTCTTC. Encoded protein: CASSLGAILYNEQFF.

A few counts support this clonotype. The V and J genes are TRBV7-2 and TRBJ1-6, with a weak D call TRBD1 (6 bases). Looked up from germline, CDR1 is SGHTA and CDR2 is FQGNSA. CDR3 length: 15 residues. The V and J ends lost 2 bases and 11 bases respectively, with 16 bases between them. CDR3 in amino acids: CASSLYLGAQTPLHF. The CDR3 DNA sequence: TGTGCCAGCAGCTTATACTTGGGGGCTCAAACACCCCTCCACTTT.

The chain carries TRBV2 and TRBJ2-3; no definite D call. Trimming left V 7 bases short and J 4 bases short, with 6 bases between. CDR1 is SNHLY, CDR2 FYNNEI, per germline. CDR3 length: 11 residues. The CDR3 here is CASKSADTQYF. DNA of the CDR3: TGTGCCAGCAAGAGCGCAGATACGCAGTATTTT.

The J gene is TRBJ2-2, the V gene TRBV24-1; D is undetermined. Germline CDR1 reads KGHDR; CDR2 reads SFDVKD. The CDR3 totals 14 residues. V gave up 9 bases and J gave up 4 bases, with 14 bases separating them. The CDR3 is CATDRSEGTGELFF. CDR3 in DNA: TGTGCCACCGACCGGTCAGAAGGCACCGGGGAGCTGTTTTTT.